This T cell receptor (beta chain) was sequenced in a study of blood T cell repertoires in COVID-19 (dated by TCRdb to about 2020). Regarding the complete study: Samples from collaborators originated in the United States, Italy and Spain and spanned both the acute and convalescent phases of COVID-19. The material from the prospective study consisted of cDNA or gDNA derived from T cells, B-cell-depleted T cells, or PBMCs. Deeply sampled blood TCRbeta repertoires from subjects exposed to, actively infected with, or recovered from COVID-19 were included in the dataset. The repertoires were made available in a free public database intended to serve as a resource for research on the immune response to SARS-CoV-2. The samples were drawn from two sources: the first 160 participants of the ongoing ImmuneRACE study, and approximately 1,300 subjects contributed by 6 global collaborators. Nearly every sample came with metadata listing a de-identified subject ID, COVID-19 status, age in years and sex. Where available, HLA class I and class II types were taken from metadata supplied by the sample provider and were not determined by assay-based typing.

Collaborating institutions collected whole blood in K2EDTA tubes following their own protocols. For TCRbeta analysis, collaborators shipped samples in one of three forms: frozen whole blood, isolated PBMCs, or DNA extracted from either of those sample types. Note on this clone: The specificity of this receptor is unknown. Nothing much larger sits one base from this clone, and base qualities are not available.

What the study reported, not specific to this receptor: Clinical and demographic metadata were provided uncurated, with the amount varying by source and participant.

The immunoSEQ Assay, a bias-controlled multiplex PCR, was used to amplify TCRbeta CDR3 regions from genomic DNA. As for the authors' bioinformatics: Nucleated cell counts per sample were estimated from amplification of reference gene primers within the assay. To quantify the absolute abundance of each unique TCRbeta CDR3 rearrangement, sequence reads were collapsed and filtered. For each sample, productive Simpson clonality was calculated by taking the square root of Simpson's diversity index across productive rearrangements. The clones in this table, taken by TCRdb from immuneACCESS, are in-frame only. Not every clone is retained; where verified, under half of the shortfall comes from an unresolved V gene, and the cause of the rest is unknown. That table furnishes V, J and clone size, whereas the DNA furnished D and trimming. The sample yields more than 95,000 clones; almost 70% were counted once. The ten largest clones capture 2% to 2.5% of the sample.

CDR3 length: 16 amino acids, cysteine to phenylalanine. Of the read, only the CDR3 DNA is kept; its 48 bases are in frame from base 1. CDR1 SGDLS and CDR2 YYNGEE are derived from the germline V gene. Relative to germline, V is 3 bases shorter and J is 2 bases shorter, with 15 bases between their ends. The rearrangement combines TRBV9 with TRBJ1-5; a tentative D match to TRBD1 spans 5 bases. The specimen sequenced was peripheral blood. The sequence derives from a woman aged 70 to 79 with acute or convalescent COVID-19. The nucleotide sequence reads as follows: TGTGCCAGCAGCGCGTATGACAGAGGAGGCAATCAGCCCCAGCATTTT. Translated, it reads CASSAYDRGGNQPQHF.